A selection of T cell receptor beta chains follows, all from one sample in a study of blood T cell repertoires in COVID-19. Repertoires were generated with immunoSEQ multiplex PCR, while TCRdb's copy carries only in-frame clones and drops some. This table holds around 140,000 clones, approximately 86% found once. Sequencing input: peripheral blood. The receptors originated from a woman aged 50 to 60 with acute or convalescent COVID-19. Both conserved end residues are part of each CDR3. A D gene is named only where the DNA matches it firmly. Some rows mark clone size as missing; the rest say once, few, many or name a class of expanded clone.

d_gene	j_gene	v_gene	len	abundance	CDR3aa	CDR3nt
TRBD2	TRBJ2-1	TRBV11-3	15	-	CASSPRLAGGNEQFF	TGTGCCAGCAGTCCAAGGCTAGCGGGGGGGAATGAGCAGTTCTTC
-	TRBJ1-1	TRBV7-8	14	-	CASSLGRQIPEAFF	TGTGCCAGCAGCTTAGGCCGACAGATCCCTGAAGCTTTCTTT
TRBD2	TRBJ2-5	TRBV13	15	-	CASSLGLPLQETQYF	TGTGCCAGCAGCTTGGGACTACCGCTCCAAGAGACCCAGTACTTC
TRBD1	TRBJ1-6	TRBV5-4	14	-	CASSLDRGDSPLHF	TGTGCCAGCAGCCTTGACAGGGGGGATTCACCCCTCCACTTT
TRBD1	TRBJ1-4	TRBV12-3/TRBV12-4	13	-	CASSRGQGEKLFF	TGTGCCAGCAGTAGGGGACAGGGTGAAAAACTGTTTTTT
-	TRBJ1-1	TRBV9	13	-	CASRRGMNTEAFF	TGTGCCAGCAGAAGGGGGATGAACACTGAAGCTTTCTTT
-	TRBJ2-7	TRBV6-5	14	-	CASSPGLGTYEQYF	TGTGCCAGCAGCCCGGGATTAGGAACCTACGAGCAGTACTTC
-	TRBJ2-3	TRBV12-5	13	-	CASGLNIEDTQYF	TGTGCTAGTGGTTTGAACATCGAAGATACGCAGTATTTT
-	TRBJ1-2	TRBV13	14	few	CASSRGLDSYGYTF	TGTGCCAGCAGCCGGGGACTAGACAGCTATGGCTACACCTTC
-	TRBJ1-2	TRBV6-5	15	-	CAILLLDSLNYGYTF	TGTGCCATCCTACTCCTAGACAGCCTTAACTATGGCTACACCTTC
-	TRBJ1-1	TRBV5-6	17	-	CASSLAGVRRVGTEAFF	TGTGCCAGCAGCTTGGCCGGGGTTCGTAGGGTTGGCACTGAAGCTTTCTTT
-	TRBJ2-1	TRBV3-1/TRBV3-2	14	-	CASSRQSSYNEQFF	TGTGCCAGCAGTCGACAGAGCTCCTACAATGAGCAGTTCTTC
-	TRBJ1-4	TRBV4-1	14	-	CASSQEARTEKLFF	TGCGCCAGCAGCCAAGAGGCACGAACCGAAAAACTGTTTTTT
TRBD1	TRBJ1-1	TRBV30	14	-	CAWRRDRANTEAFF	TGTGCCTGGAGGAGGGACAGGGCGAACACTGAAGCTTTCTTT
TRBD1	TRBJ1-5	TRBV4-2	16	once	CASSQTRQGSNQPQHF	TGTGCCAGCAGCCAGACCCGACAGGGGAGCAATCAGCCCCAGCATTTT
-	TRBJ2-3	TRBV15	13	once	CATSREFGDTQYF	TGTGCCACCAGCAGAGAGTTCGGAGATACGCAGTATTTT
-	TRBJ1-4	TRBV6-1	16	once	CASSEQGRATNEKLFF	TGTGCCAGCAGTGAACAGGGAAGGGCAACTAATGAAAAACTGTTTTTT
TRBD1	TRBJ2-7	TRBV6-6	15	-	CASTFFARTGDEQYF	TGTGCCAGCACCTTTTTTGCGCGGACAGGGGACGAGCAGTACTTC
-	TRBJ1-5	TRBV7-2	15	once	CASSPTRYSNQPQHF	TGTGCCAGCAGCCCAACACGATATAGCAATCAGCCCCAGCATTTT
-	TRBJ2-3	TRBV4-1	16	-	CASSQEGGAPLGTQYF	TGCGCCAGCAGCCAAGAAGGCGGGGCCCCACTCGGTACGCAGTATTTT
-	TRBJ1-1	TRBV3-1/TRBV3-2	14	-	CASSQVDRNTEAFF	TGTGCCAGCAGCCAAGTTGACAGGAACACTGAAGCTTTCTTT
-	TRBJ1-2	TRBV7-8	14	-	CASSLRTDNYGYTF	TGTGCCAGCAGCTTAAGGACAGATAACTATGGCTACACCTTC
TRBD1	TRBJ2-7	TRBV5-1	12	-	CASSLGQGEQYF	TGCGCCAGCAGCTTGGGACAGGGCGAGCAGTACTTC
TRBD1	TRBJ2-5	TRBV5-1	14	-	CASSLADRAETQYF	TGCGCCAGCAGCTTGGCGGACAGGGCAGAGACCCAGTACTTC
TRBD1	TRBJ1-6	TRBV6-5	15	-	CASRAPGQGYSPLHF	TGTGCCAGCAGGGCCCCGGGACAGGGGTATTCACCCCTCCACTTT
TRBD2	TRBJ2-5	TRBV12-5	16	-	CASGSTAGGPSETQYF	TGTGCTAGTGGTTCCACTGCGGGAGGGCCGTCCGAGACCCAGTACTTC